This T cell receptor beta chain was retrieved from a study of blood T cell repertoires in COVID-19. V lost 1 base and J 3 bases, leaving 11 bases between the germline ends. There are 14 residues in the CDR3. Germline V CDR1 and CDR2: SQVTM, ANQGSEA. The assay was immunoSEQ multiplex PCR, and TCRdb's table has in-frame clones only and misses some. This sample has under 200,000 clones, with 80% to 85% found just once. This chain uses TRBV29-1 with TRBJ2-3; tentatively, D is TRBD2 (5 bases). This TCR was sampled from a woman younger than 45 who had been exposed to COVID-19. The sample consisted of PBMCs or T cells enriched from blood (not recorded which). CDR3: CSVEGVRGTDTQYF. The CDR3 DNA reads as TGCAGCGTTGAAGGGGTTCGGGGAACAGATACGCAGTATTTT.